These T cell receptor beta chains were read from a single sample in a study of T cell changes during pregnancy in multiple sclerosis. Method: immunoSEQ multiplex PCR; TCRdb's copy keeps in-frame clones and lacks some. This sample has around 97,000 clones, with 75% to 95% found just once. Sequencing was performed on peripheral blood, taken in the second trimester of pregnancy. The receptor source for this set is a female donor in good health, enrolled as a control in a pregnancy study. Each CDR3 is given with its conserved first and last residue. A D gene is named only where the DNA matches it firmly. Clone size is stated in some rows and not others, as once, few, many or a class when expanded.

V gene: TRBV5-6; D gene: TRBD1; clone size: .; J gene: TRBJ1-2; CDR3 DNA: TGTGCCAGCAGCTTGGCCCTCCGGGACAGTTCGTTCTATGGCTACACCTTC; CDR3 protein: CASSLALRDSSFYGYTF
V gene: TRBV5-1; D gene: .; clone size: .; J gene: TRBJ2-5; CDR3 DNA: TGCGCCAGCAGTCTCGGGGGCCAAGAGACCCAGTACTTC; CDR3 protein: CASSLGGQETQYF
V gene: TRBV5-1; D gene: TRBD1; clone size: .; J gene: TRBJ1-3; CDR3 DNA: TGCGCCAGCAGCTTGGGGGACAGTGGAAACACCATATATTTT; CDR3 protein: CASSLGDSGNTIYF
V gene: TRBV6-5; D gene: .; clone size: .; J gene: TRBJ1-6; CDR3 DNA: TGTGCCAGCAGTTACTCTCGTGTCGGTTCACCCCTCCACTTT; CDR3 protein: CASSYSRVGSPLHF
V gene: TRBV4-2; D gene: TRBD2; clone size: .; J gene: TRBJ2-3; CDR3 DNA: TGTGCCAGCAGCCAAGATCAACTAGCGGGGATGTCTAGCACAGATACGCAGTATTTT; CDR3 protein: CASSQDQLAGMSSTDTQYF
V gene: TRBV11-2; D gene: TRBD2; clone size: .; J gene: TRBJ2-3; CDR3 DNA: TGTGCCAGCAGCTTGCGACTAGCGGGAGCCGTCGCAGATACGCAGTATTTT; CDR3 protein: CASSLRLAGAVADTQYF
V gene: TRBV11-2; D gene: TRBD1; clone size: few; J gene: TRBJ1-1; CDR3 DNA: TGTGCCATTACCATACTAAACGGGGGGACAGGGAACACTGAAGCTTTCTTT; CDR3 protein: CAITILNGGTGNTEAFF
V gene: TRBV2; D gene: .; clone size: many; J gene: TRBJ1-4; CDR3 DNA: TGTGCCAGTATAAGAGCCTCAACTAATGAAAAACTGTTTTTT; CDR3 protein: CASIRASTNEKLFF
V gene: TRBV7-2; D gene: TRBD1; clone size: .; J gene: TRBJ2-7; CDR3 DNA: TGTGCCAGCAGCATCGGACAGGGCCTCTCCTACGAGCAGTACTTC; CDR3 protein: CASSIGQGLSYEQYF
V gene: TRBV18; D gene: TRBD2; clone size: .; J gene: TRBJ2-1; CDR3 DNA: TGTGCCAGCTCACCAAAGCCGGCTAGCGGGAGGAATGAGCAGTTCTTC; CDR3 protein: CASSPKPASGRNEQFF
V gene: TRBV27; D gene: .; clone size: .; J gene: TRBJ2-7; CDR3 DNA: TGTGCCAGCAGTTTAGAGGGGGTCTCCTACGAGCAGTACTTC; CDR3 protein: CASSLEGVSYEQYF
V gene: TRBV18; D gene: TRBD2; clone size: .; J gene: TRBJ2-3; CDR3 DNA: TGTGCCAGCTCACCGAGCGGGGGCGCCCGCGCGCAGTATTTT; CDR3 protein: CASSPSGGARAQYF
V gene: TRBV28; D gene: .; clone size: .; J gene: TRBJ2-7; CDR3 DNA: TGTGCCAGCAGTATCCGGGGAAGCGAGCAGTACTTC; CDR3 protein: CASSIRGSEQYF
V gene: TRBV19; D gene: .; clone size: .; J gene: TRBJ1-2; CDR3 DNA: TGTGCCAGTAGTAGGGGACACCTCTATGGCTACACCTTC; CDR3 protein: CASSRGHLYGYTF
V gene: TRBV7-9; D gene: TRBD1; clone size: .; J gene: TRBJ1-1; CDR3 DNA: TGTGCCAGCAGCTTAGGGCGACAGGGCTGGAACACTGAAGCTTTCTTT; CDR3 protein: CASSLGRQGWNTEAFF
V gene: TRBV27; D gene: .; clone size: .; J gene: TRBJ1-6; CDR3 DNA: TGTGCCAGCAAGAGGCAGTTCCCTTTTATATCACCCCTCCACTTT; CDR3 protein: CASKRQFPFISPLHF
V gene: TRBV5-1; D gene: .; clone size: .; J gene: TRBJ2-1; CDR3 DNA: TGCGCCAGCAGTCTATCAACCAGGGGTCCGACCTACAATGAGCAGTTCTTC; CDR3 protein: CASSLSTRGPTYNEQFF
V gene: TRBV5-1; D gene: .; clone size: .; J gene: TRBJ2-3; CDR3 DNA: TGCGCCAGCAGCAGGGAGGCAGCGGCCACAGATACGCAGTATTTT; CDR3 protein: CASSREAAATDTQYF
V gene: TRBV7-6; D gene: .; clone size: once; J gene: TRBJ1-4; CDR3 DNA: TGTGCCAGCAGCCCCACCGGGGTGACTAATGAAAAACTGTTTTTT; CDR3 protein: CASSPTGVTNEKLFF
V gene: TRBV7-9; D gene: TRBD2; clone size: .; J gene: TRBJ2-3; CDR3 DNA: TGTGCCAGCAGCCCCGCAAGTGGACTAGAGGTGGCAGATACGCAGTATTTT; CDR3 protein: CASSPASGLEVADTQYF
V gene: TRBV18; D gene: .; clone size: .; J gene: TRBJ2-1; CDR3 DNA: TGTGCCAGCTCACGCAGGTCAGACAGCAATGAGCAGTTCTTC; CDR3 protein: CASSRRSDSNEQFF
V gene: TRBV28; D gene: .; clone size: .; J gene: TRBJ1-2; CDR3 DNA: TGTGCCAGCAGTAGAGCCGGTCCTAACTATGGCTACACCTTC; CDR3 protein: CASSRAGPNYGYTF
V gene: TRBV7-2; D gene: TRBD2; clone size: .; J gene: TRBJ2-7; CDR3 DNA: TGTGCCAGCAGCTTGGGCGGGGGTCCCTACGAGCAGTACTTC; CDR3 protein: CASSLGGGPYEQYF
V gene: TRBV10-3; D gene: .; clone size: .; J gene: TRBJ2-3; CDR3 DNA: TGTGCCATCTCTAACCCCGGGGGTACCCAGGGAGGTGCGGGTACGCAGTATTTT; CDR3 protein: CAISNPGGTQGGAGTQYF
V gene: TRBV6-6; D gene: .; clone size: .; J gene: TRBJ1-3; CDR3 DNA: TGTGCCAGCAGTTACGACAGGAGCTCTGGAAACACCATATATTTT; CDR3 protein: CASSYDRSSGNTIYF
V gene: TRBV7-9; D gene: .; clone size: .; J gene: TRBJ2-2; CDR3 DNA: TGTGCCAGCAGCTTCGGCGGTACCGGGGAGCTGTTTTTT; CDR3 protein: CASSFGGTGELFF
V gene: TRBV5-1; D gene: .; clone size: .; J gene: TRBJ2-3; CDR3 DNA: TGCGCCAGCAGCCCCAAGGGGGTAGTAGATACGCAGTATTTT; CDR3 protein: CASSPKGVVDTQYF
V gene: TRBV30; D gene: TRBD2; clone size: .; J gene: TRBJ2-3; CDR3 DNA: TGTGCCTGGAGTTACCGTCGCGCGGGAGTCCCAGATACGCAGTATTTT; CDR3 protein: CAWSYRRAGVPDTQYF
V gene: TRBV2; D gene: TRBD1; clone size: .; J gene: TRBJ2-7; CDR3 DNA: TGTGCCACCACTATCTATGGACAGGGGAGCTACGAGCAGTACTTC; CDR3 protein: CATTIYGQGSYEQYF
V gene: TRBV7-9; D gene: TRBD1; clone size: .; J gene: TRBJ1-1; CDR3 DNA: TGTGCCAGCAGCCTCTCCGGGACAGGGTACACTGAAGCTTTCTTT; CDR3 protein: CASSLSGTGYTEAFF
V gene: TRBV2; D gene: .; clone size: .; J gene: TRBJ1-6; CDR3 DNA: TGTGCCAGCAGTTCGAGCAATTCACCCCTCCACTTT; CDR3 protein: CASSSSNSPLHF
V gene: TRBV7-2; D gene: .; clone size: .; J gene: TRBJ2-7; CDR3 DNA: TGTGCCAGCAGCTTAGACCAGGGTCCGTACGAGCAGTACTTC; CDR3 protein: CASSLDQGPYEQYF
V gene: TRBV5-1; D gene: TRBD1; clone size: .; J gene: TRBJ2-5; CDR3 DNA: TGCGCCAGCAGCACTTTTCGACAGGGGTCGGGGGAGACCCAGTACTTC; CDR3 protein: CASSTFRQGSGETQYF
V gene: TRBV5-6; D gene: .; clone size: .; J gene: TRBJ2-7; CDR3 DNA: TGTGCCAGCAGCCGTTTACAGGACTACGAGCAGTACTTC; CDR3 protein: CASSRLQDYEQYF
V gene: TRBV5-6; D gene: .; clone size: .; J gene: TRBJ1-2; CDR3 DNA: TGTGCCAGCAGCTTGTTTAAACAGGCTAACGGCTACACCTTC; CDR3 protein: CASSLFKQANGYTF
V gene: TRBV6-5; D gene: TRBD2; clone size: .; J gene: TRBJ2-5; CDR3 DNA: TGTGCCAGCAGTCGCCGGGGAGGGCCCAAAGAGACCCAGTACTTC; CDR3 protein: CASSRRGGPKETQYF
V gene: TRBV6-1; D gene: .; clone size: few; J gene: TRBJ2-2; CDR3 DNA: TGTGCCAGCCACCGTACTAGAAACACCGGGGAGCTGTTTTTT; CDR3 protein: CASHRTRNTGELFF
V gene: TRBV30; D gene: .; clone size: few; J gene: TRBJ1-6; CDR3 DNA: TGTGCCTGGAGTGGAGGGAAGAGTTCACCCCTCCACTTT; CDR3 protein: CAWSGGKSSPLHF
V gene: TRBV7-9; D gene: TRBD2; clone size: .; J gene: TRBJ2-5; CDR3 DNA: TGTGCCAGCAGCTCCGTTCCTTGGACTAGCGGGGCCCAAGAGACCCAGTACTTC; CDR3 protein: CASSSVPWTSGAQETQYF
V gene: TRBV5-1; D gene: TRBD1; clone size: .; J gene: TRBJ1-4; CDR3 DNA: TGCGCCAGCAGCTTGGGGACAGGGGATGAAAAACTGTTTTTT; CDR3 protein: CASSLGTGDEKLFF
V gene: TRBV9; D gene: .; clone size: .; J gene: TRBJ2-1; CDR3 DNA: TGTGCCAGCAGCTCCCCAAGGGGAGGGGGCTACAATGAGCAGTTCTTC; CDR3 protein: CASSSPRGGGYNEQFF
V gene: TRBV6-5; D gene: .; clone size: .; J gene: TRBJ1-3; CDR3 DNA: TGTGCCAGCAGTTCTGGACAGTGGTGGGACACCATATATTTT; CDR3 protein: CASSSGQWWDTIYF
V gene: TRBV19; D gene: .; clone size: .; J gene: TRBJ1-5; CDR3 DNA: TGTGCCAGTAGAGACTGGGGGGACCTACCCGGTCAGCCCCAGCATTTT; CDR3 protein: CASRDWGDLPGQPQHF
V gene: TRBV7-2; D gene: TRBD1; clone size: .; J gene: TRBJ1-1; CDR3 DNA: TGTGCCAGCAGCGCACAATCCGGGACAGGGTACTTAATTCCTGAAGCTTTCTTT; CDR3 protein: CASSAQSGTGYLIPEAFF
V gene: TRBV11-2; D gene: TRBD2; clone size: .; J gene: TRBJ2-3; CDR3 DNA: TGTGCCAGCATCCTTAGTACTAGCGGGGTCCTCACAGATACGCAGTATTTT; CDR3 protein: CASILSTSGVLTDTQYF
V gene: TRBV6-1; D gene: .; clone size: .; J gene: TRBJ2-7; CDR3 DNA: TGTGCCAGCAGTGGAGAGGGGGACACAAACTACGAGCAGTACTTC; CDR3 protein: CASSGEGDTNYEQYF
V gene: TRBV25-1; D gene: TRBD1; clone size: .; J gene: TRBJ1-2; CDR3 DNA: TGTGCCAGCAGTGGCCCGACAGGGATTATAGGCTACACCTTC; CDR3 protein: CASSGPTGIIGYTF
V gene: TRBV2; D gene: TRBD2; clone size: once; J gene: TRBJ2-2; CDR3 DNA: TGTGCCAGCAGTTCTTTGACTAGCGGGGGGGTGTCCGGGGAGCTGTTTTTT; CDR3 protein: CASSSLTSGGVSGELFF